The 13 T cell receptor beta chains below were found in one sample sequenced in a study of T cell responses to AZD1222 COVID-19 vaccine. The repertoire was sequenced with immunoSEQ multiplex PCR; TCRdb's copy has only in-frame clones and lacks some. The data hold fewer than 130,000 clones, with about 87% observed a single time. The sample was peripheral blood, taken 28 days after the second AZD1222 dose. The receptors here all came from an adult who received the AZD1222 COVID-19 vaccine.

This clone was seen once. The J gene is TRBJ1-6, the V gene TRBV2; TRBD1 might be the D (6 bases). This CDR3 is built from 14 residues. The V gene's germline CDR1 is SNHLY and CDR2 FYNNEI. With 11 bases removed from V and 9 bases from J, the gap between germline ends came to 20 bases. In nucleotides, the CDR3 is TGTGCCTGTAGGGGGGACATCCGGTTTTCACCCCTCCACTTT. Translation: CACRGDIRFSPLHF.

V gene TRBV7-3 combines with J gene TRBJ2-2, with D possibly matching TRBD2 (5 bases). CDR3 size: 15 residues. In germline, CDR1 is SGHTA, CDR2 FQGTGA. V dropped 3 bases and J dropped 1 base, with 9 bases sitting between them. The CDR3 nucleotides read TGTGCCAGCAGCTTCATCCGGGGGAACACCGGGGAGCTGTTTTTT. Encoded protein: CASSFIRGNTGELFF.

The CDR3 is CASSPDGVGLETQYF. The CDR3 coding sequence is TGTGCCAGCAGCCCGGACGGGGTGGGTTTGGAGACCCAGTACTTC. V and J are TRBV11-3 and TRBJ2-5, with a possible D match to TRBD2 (5 bases). Germline V lookup: CDR1 SGHNT, CDR2 YENEEA. The CDR3 is 15 amino acids. The V end was cut by 5 bases, the J end by 5 bases, with 18 bases between.

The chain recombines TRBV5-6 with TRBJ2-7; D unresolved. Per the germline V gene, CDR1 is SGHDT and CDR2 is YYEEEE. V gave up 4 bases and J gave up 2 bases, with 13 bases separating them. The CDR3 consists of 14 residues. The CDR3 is CASSPQGWTYEQYF. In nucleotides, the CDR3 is TGTGCCAGCAGCCCTCAAGGGTGGACCTACGAGCAGTACTTC.

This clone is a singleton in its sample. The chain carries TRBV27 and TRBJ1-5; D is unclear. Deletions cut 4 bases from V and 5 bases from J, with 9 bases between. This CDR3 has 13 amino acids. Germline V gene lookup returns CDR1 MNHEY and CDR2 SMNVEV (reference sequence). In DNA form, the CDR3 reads TGTGCCAGCAGTTCGTTTCTCGATCAGCCCCAGCATTTT. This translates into CASSSFLDQPQHF.

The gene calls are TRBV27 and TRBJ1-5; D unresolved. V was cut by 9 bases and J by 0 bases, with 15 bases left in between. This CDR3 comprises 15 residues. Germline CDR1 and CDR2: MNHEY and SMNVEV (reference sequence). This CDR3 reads CARPPRQDSNQPQHF. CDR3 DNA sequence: TGTGCCAGGCCACCGAGGCAGGATAGCAATCAGCCCCAGCATTTT.

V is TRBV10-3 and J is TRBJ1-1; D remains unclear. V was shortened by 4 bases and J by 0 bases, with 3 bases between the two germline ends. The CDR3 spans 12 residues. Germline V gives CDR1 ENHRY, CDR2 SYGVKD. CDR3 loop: CAISGVNTEAFF. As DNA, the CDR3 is TGTGCCATCAGTGGGGTGAACACTGAAGCTTTCTTT.

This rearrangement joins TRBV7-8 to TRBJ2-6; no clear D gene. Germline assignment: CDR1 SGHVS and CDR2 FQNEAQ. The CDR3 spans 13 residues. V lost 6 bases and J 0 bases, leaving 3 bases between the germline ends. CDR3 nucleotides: TGTGCCAGCAGAAGCTCTGGGGCCAACGTCCTGACTTTC. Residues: CASRSSGANVLTF.

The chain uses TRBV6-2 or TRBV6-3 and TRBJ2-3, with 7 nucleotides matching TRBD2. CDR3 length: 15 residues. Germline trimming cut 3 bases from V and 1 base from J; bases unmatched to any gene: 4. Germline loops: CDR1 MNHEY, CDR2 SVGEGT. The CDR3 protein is CASSYWAGGTDTQYF. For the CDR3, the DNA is TGTGCCAGCAGTTATTGGGCGGGAGGCACAGATACGCAGTATTTT.

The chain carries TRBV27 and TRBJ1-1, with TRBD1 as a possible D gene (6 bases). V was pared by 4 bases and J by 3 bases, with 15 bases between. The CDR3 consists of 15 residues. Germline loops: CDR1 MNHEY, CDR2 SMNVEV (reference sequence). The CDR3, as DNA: TGTGCCAGCAGTTGGGCCGGGAGGGGGGACACTGAAGCTTTCTTT. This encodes CASSWAGRGDTEAFF.

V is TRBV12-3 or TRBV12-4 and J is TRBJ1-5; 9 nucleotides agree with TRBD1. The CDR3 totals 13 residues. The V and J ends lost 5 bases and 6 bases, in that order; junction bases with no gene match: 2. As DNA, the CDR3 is TGTGCCAGCAGTGCGACAGGGGGTCAGCCCCAGCATTTT. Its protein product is CASSATGGQPQHF.

CDR3 nucleotide sequence: TGTGCCAGCAACCGAGACAGGGGGCCTTCGGGGGCCAACGTCCTGACTTTC. Residues: CASNRDRGPSGANVLTF. This chain uses TRBV5-6 with TRBJ2-6; 10 bases fit TRBD1. The CDR3 is 17 residues long. V shed 6 bases, J shed 4 bases, and the junction held 10 bases outside the gene matches. Germline V gene lookup returns CDR1 SGHDT and CDR2 YYEEEE.

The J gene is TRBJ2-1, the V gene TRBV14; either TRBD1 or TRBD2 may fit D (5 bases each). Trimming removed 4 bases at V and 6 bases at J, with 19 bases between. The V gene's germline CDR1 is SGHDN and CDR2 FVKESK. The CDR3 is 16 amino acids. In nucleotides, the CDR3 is TGTGCCAGCAGCCGACCAGGGAGTTGGGCAAGCAATGAGCAGTTCTTC. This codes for CASSRPGSWASNEQFF.